The 8 T cell receptor beta chains below all came from one sample that was sequenced in a study of shared clonotypes between healthy human individuals. Generated by immunoSEQ multiplex PCR, the TCRdb table keeps only in-frame clones and is missing some. Here the sample spans about 2 million clones, roughly 94% being singletons. CD8 cells classed as naive were CD45RO-negative and positively selected for CCR7, excluding terminally differentiated effector memory CD45RA+ cells. The sequenced material came from naive CD8+ T cells sorted from blood. The origin of the receptors is a young man in good health.

With regard to this clone: The same CDR3 also results from other DNA sequences found in this sample. The genes are TRBV9 and TRBJ2-1, with D possibly matching TRBD2 (5 bases). The CDR3 extends over 15 amino acids. Per germline, CDR1 SGDLS and CDR2 YYNGEE. V lost 1 base to trimming and J lost 3 bases, with 11 bases between them. For the CDR3, the DNA is TGTGCCAGCAGCGTATATGGCGGGTACTACAATGAGCAGTTCTTC. Its protein is CASSVYGGYYNEQFF.

J is TRBJ1-2 and V is TRBV7-6; D remains ambiguous. The CDR3 has 16 residues. V was clipped by 1 base and J by 3 bases, with 15 bases between them. Germline CDR1 SGHVS, CDR2 FNYEAQ. The CDR3 sequence: CASSLGPAGSDYGYTF. DNA of the CDR3: TGTGCCAGCAGCTTAGGGCCCGCGGGGTCCGACTATGGCTACACCTTC.

This rearrangement joins TRBV2 to TRBJ1-2; TRBD1 matches 8 bases. V was pared by 2 bases and J by 2 bases, with 4 bases of the junction left unmatched. Germline lookup yields CDR1 SNHLY and CDR2 FYNNEI. This CDR3 is built from 15 residues. The DNA for the CDR3 is TGTGCCAGCAGTGAATGGGGACAGGCGAACTATGGCTACACCTTC. As protein: CASSEWGQANYGYTF.

As to this clone: This specimen includes other DNA sequences encoding the same CDR3. This chain uses TRBV9 with TRBJ2-2; no firm D call. The CDR3 length is 15 residues. The V end was cut by 0 bases, the J end by 2 bases, with 8 bases between. Germline V gene data show CDR1 as SGDLS and CDR2 as YYNGEE. In DNA, the CDR3 is TGTGCCAGCAGCGTAGGTGTCACCAACACCGGGGAGCTGTTTTTT. This codes for CASSVGVTNTGELFF. Based on the CDR3 plus reference TRBV9 and TRBJ2-2, the full variable domain is DSGVTQTPKHLITATGQRVTLRCSPRSGDLSVYWYQQSLDQGLQFLIQYYNGEERAKGNILERFSAQQFPDLHSELNLSSLELGDSALYFCASSVGVTNTGELFFGEGSRLTVL.

The genes are TRBV6-5 and TRBJ1-1; maybe TRBD1 (5 bases). The CDR3 is made up of 14 amino acids. Germline CDR1 and CDR2: MNHEY and SVGAGI. The V and J ends lost 7 bases and 0 bases respectively, with 12 bases between them. DNA for the CDR3: TGTGCCAGCACCCAGGGTTTGATGAACACTGAAGCTTTCTTT. Translating gives CASTQGLMNTEAFF.

The V call is TRBV5-4, the J call TRBJ1-2; 7 nucleotides align to TRBD1. This CDR3 contains 13 residues. V was pared by 2 bases and J by 6 bases, with 4 bases of the junction left unmatched. Germline loops: CDR1 SGHNT, CDR2 YYREEE (reference sequence). The CDR3 DNA follows: TGTGCCAGCAGCTTCGACAGGGCTCATGGCTACACCTTC. Its protein product is CASSFDRAHGYTF.

The chain recombines TRBV7-8 with TRBJ1-5, with D uncertain. V lost 1 base and J lost 7, with 5 bases in between. The CDR3 sequence is 12 residues long. The germline V gene encodes CDR1 SGHVS and CDR2 FQNEAQ. The CDR3 spells CASSLGRQPQHF. The CDR3 DNA reads as TGTGCCAGCAGCTTAGGCCGACAGCCCCAGCATTTT.

The genes are TRBV4-1 and TRBJ2-2; D is perhaps TRBD1 or TRBD2 (5 bases each). Germline assignment: CDR1 MGHRA and CDR2 YSYEKL. The ends were cut back, 10 bases at V and 2 bases at J, with 17 bases in the middle. The CDR3 is 15 amino acids. This chain's CDR3 is CATSWDERNTGELFF. The CDR3 DNA is TGCGCCACCTCATGGGACGAAAGAAACACCGGGGAGCTGTTTTTT.